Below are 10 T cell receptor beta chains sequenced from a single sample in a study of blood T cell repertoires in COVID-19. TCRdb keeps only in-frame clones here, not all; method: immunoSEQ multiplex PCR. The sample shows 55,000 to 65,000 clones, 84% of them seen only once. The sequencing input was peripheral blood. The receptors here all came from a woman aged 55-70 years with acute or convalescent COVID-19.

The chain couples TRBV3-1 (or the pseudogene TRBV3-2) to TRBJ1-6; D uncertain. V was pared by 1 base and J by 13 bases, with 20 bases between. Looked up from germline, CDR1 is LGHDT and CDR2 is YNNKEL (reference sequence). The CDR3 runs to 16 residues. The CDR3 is CASSQGLSGSGNPLHF. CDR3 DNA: TGTGCCAGCAGCCAAGGTTTATCGGGGAGCGGTAACCCCCTCCACTTT.

CDR3 DNA sequence: TGTGCCAGCAGCCCGCATATCACAGGGGCCAGGGAGACCACTGAAGCTTTCTTT. This translates into CASSPHITGARETTEAFF. The rearrangement uses TRBV4-2 and TRBJ1-1; 7 nucleotides align to TRBD1. The germline gives CDR1 LGHNA, CDR2 YNFKEQ. V was pared by 4 bases and J by 4 bases, with 18 bases of the junction left unmatched. CDR3 length: 18 residues.

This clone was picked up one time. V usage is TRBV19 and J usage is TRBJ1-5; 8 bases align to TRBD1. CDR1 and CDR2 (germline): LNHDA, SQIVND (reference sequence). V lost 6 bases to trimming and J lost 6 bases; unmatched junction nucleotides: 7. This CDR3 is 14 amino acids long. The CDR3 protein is CASSPGTGGQPQHF. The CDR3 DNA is TGTGCCAGTAGCCCCGGGACAGGAGGTCAGCCCCAGCATTTT.

CDR3 sequence: CASSASQRGNNEQFF. DNA for the CDR3: TGTGCCAGTAGTGCCAGCCAGCGGGGGAACAATGAGCAGTTCTTC. The V and J genes are TRBV19 and TRBJ2-1; 8 bases are a match to TRBD2. This CDR3 region has 15 residues. CDR1 LNHDA and CDR2 SQIVND come from the germline V gene (reference sequence). Trimming cost V 5 bases and J 5 bases; bases outside gene matches: 8.

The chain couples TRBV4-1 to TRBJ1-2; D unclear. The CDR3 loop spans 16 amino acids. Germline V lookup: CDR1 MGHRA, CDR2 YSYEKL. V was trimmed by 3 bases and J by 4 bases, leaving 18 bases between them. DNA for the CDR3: TGCGCCAGCAGCCAGCCAACGTCCGTGTCGGGCTATGGCTACACCTTC. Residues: CASSQPTSVSGYGYTF.

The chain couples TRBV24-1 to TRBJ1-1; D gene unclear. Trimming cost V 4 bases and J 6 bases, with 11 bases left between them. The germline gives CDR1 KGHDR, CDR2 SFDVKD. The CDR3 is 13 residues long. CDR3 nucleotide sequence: TGTGCCACCAGTGACCCCGGTCGGGCTGAAGCTTTCTTT. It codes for CATSDPGRAEAFF.

CDR3: CASSLSSGQSYGYTF. The CDR3 DNA follows: TGTGCCAGCAGTTTATCGTCGGGACAGAGCTATGGCTACACCTTC. The chain joins TRBV27 to TRBJ1-2, with 7 bases lining up with TRBD1. This CDR3 spans 15 amino acids. The germline V gene encodes CDR1 MNHEY and CDR2 SMNVEV (reference sequence). With 0 bases clipped from V and 4 bases from J, the junction kept 5 bases outside the gene matches.

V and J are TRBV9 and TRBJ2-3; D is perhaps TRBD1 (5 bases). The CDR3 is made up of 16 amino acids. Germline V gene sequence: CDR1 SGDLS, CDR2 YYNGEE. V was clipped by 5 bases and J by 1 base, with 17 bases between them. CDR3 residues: CASRPPAGLGTDTQYF. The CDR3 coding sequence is TGTGCCAGCAGACCCCCAGCAGGGCTGGGCACAGATACGCAGTATTTT.

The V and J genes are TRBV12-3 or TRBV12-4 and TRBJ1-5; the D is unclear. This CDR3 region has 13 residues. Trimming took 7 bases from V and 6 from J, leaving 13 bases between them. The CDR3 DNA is TGTGCCAGCACCAACCTTCTAGGTCAGCCCCAGCATTTT. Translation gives CASTNLLGQPQHF.

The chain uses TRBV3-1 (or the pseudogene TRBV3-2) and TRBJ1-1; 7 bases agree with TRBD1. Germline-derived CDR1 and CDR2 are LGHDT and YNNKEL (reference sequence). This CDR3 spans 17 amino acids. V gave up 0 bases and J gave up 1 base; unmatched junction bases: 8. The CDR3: CASSQEQAGGRNTEAFF. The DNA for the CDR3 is TGTGCCAGCAGCCAAGAACAGGCAGGGGGAAGGAACACTGAAGCTTTCTTT.